A single sample gave rise to the 19 T cell receptor beta chains below, sequenced in a study of shared clonotypes between healthy human individuals. CD8 cells classed as naive were CD45RO-negative and positively selected for CCR7, excluding terminally differentiated effector memory CD45RA+ cells. The assay was immunoSEQ multiplex PCR, and TCRdb's table has in-frame clones only and misses some. The data contain around 1.9 million clones, under 95% of them seen just once; the ten biggest clones take up roughly 1.7%. The sequenced material came from naive CD8+ T cells from PBMCs. These receptors were obtained from a man between 18 and 29 years old in good health. Some clones in this sample may be carry-over from other donors' samples.

Regarding this clone: Other DNA variants within this sample encode the same CDR3. V usage is TRBV9 and J usage is TRBJ2-7, with 8 bases that match TRBD1. The V gene end was trimmed by 3 bases and the J gene end by 5 bases; junction bases not matched to a gene: 1. Germline loops: CDR1 SGDLS, CDR2 YYNGEE. The CDR3 runs to 12 residues. The CDR3 bases are TGTGCCAGCAGCGCGACAGGGGACGAGCAGTACTTC. As protein: CASSATGDEQYF.

The chain couples TRBV14 to TRBJ2-1, with no clear D. Trimming removed 1 base at V and 3 bases at J, with 10 bases between. The CDR3 contains 15 residues. Germline CDR1 SGHDN, CDR2 FVKESK. The CDR3 region has the DNA TGTGCCAGCAGCCAAGGTCTGGCGTTCTACAATGAGCAGTTCTTC. As protein: CASSQGLAFYNEQFF.

Note on this clone: Different DNA sequences within this sample yield the same CDR3. The rearrangement links TRBV30 to TRBJ1-2; D unresolved. This CDR3 has 11 amino acids. Between the trimmed V and J ends, which lost 1 base and 4 bases, there was a span of 4 bases. CDR1 is GTSNPN and CDR2 is SVGIG in the germline V gene (reference sequence). CDR3 sequence: CAWSGGYGYTF. The CDR3 bases are TGTGCCTGGAGTGGGGGCTATGGCTACACCTTC.

This clone was recorded only once. The chain carries TRBV9 and TRBJ2-5, with D possibly matching TRBD2 (6 bases). V was cut by 1 base and J by 5 bases, with 15 bases left in between. CDR3 length: 15 amino acids. From germline, CDR1 is SGDLS and CDR2 YYNGEE. The CDR3 DNA sequence: TGTGCCAGCAGCGTAAACGCAGGGAGGTACGAGACCCAGTACTTC. This encodes CASSVNAGRYETQYF.

V and J are TRBV28 and TRBJ2-5; TRBD1 aligns across 9 bases. V lost 4 bases, J lost 0 bases, and 6 bases stayed unmatched. The CDR3 runs to 16 residues. Germline V lookup: CDR1 MDHEN, CDR2 SYDVKM. The DNA for the CDR3 is TGTGCCAGCAGTTGCCGGACAGGGGAGTACCAAGAGACCCAGTACTTC. This translates into CASSCRTGEYQETQYF.

The genes are TRBV5-6 and TRBJ2-7, with 10 bases lining up with TRBD1. Per germline, CDR1 SGHDT and CDR2 YYEEEE. The CDR3 extends over 14 amino acids. V trimming: 4 bases; J trimming: 6 bases; junction bases outside the gene matches: 7. This chain's CDR3 is CASSAGTGDPEQYF. CDR3 nucleotide sequence: TGTGCCAGCAGCGCCGGGACAGGGGATCCCGAGCAGTACTTC.

The chain uses TRBV7-6 and TRBJ1-2; perhaps TRBD1 as D (6 bases). V was shortened by 0 bases and J by 5 bases, with 16 bases between the two germline ends. CDR3 length equals 16 residues. Germline loops: CDR1 SGHVS, CDR2 FNYEAQ. This CDR3 reads CASSLALGGAGYGYTF. For the CDR3, the DNA is TGTGCCAGCAGCTTAGCGCTTGGGGGCGCAGGGTATGGCTACACCTTC.

CDR3 sequence: CASSSTSGRFADTQYF. Here the CDR3 DNA reads TGCGCCAGCAGCTCGACTAGCGGGAGGTTCGCAGATACGCAGTATTTT. The chain recombines TRBV5-1 with TRBJ2-3; 13 nucleotides agree with TRBD2. CDR3 length equals 16 residues. With V trimmed by 3 bases and J by 4 bases, 5 bases remained unmatched. Germline CDR1 reads SGHRS; CDR2 reads YFSETQ.

This clone was seen only once. The CDR3 nucleotides read TGTGCCAGCAGCTCCAGGATAGCGATCCCGGACACAGATACGCAGTATTTT. The encoded protein is CASSSRIAIPDTDTQYF. This rearrangement joins TRBV7-9 to TRBJ2-3; possibly TRBD2 for D (5 bases). This CDR3 contains 17 residues. CDR1 and CDR2 from the germline V gene are SEHNR and FQNEAQ (reference sequence). V was trimmed by 4 bases and J by 2 bases, leaving 19 bases between them. Full variable domain (missing parts from reference TRBV7-9 and TRBJ2-3): DTGVSQNPRHKITKRGQNVTFRCDPISEHNRLYWYRQTLGQGPEFLTYFQNEAQLEKSRLLSDRFSAERPKGSFSTLEIQRTEQGDSAMYLCASSSRIAIPDTDTQYFGPGTRLTVL.

This chain uses TRBV13 with TRBJ2-6; 12 bases align to TRBD1. The CDR3 extends over 20 amino acids. V lost 5 bases to trimming and J lost 0 bases; unmatched junction nucleotides: 11. The germline gives CDR1 PRHDT, CDR2 FYEKMQ (reference sequence). The CDR3 spells CASSVGTGGLHSSGANVLTF. CDR3 coding DNA: TGTGCCAGCAGCGTCGGGACAGGGGGCCTTCATAGCTCTGGGGCCAACGTCCTGACTTTC. Together with reference TRBV13 and TRBJ2-6, the CDR3 gives the full variable domain: AAGVIQSPRHLIKEKRETATLKCYPIPRHDTVYWYQQGPGQDPQFLISFYEKMQSDKGSIPDRFSAQQFSDYHSELNMSSLELGDSALYFCASSVGTGGLHSSGANVLTFGAGSRLTVL.

This chain connects TRBV10-3 to TRBJ2-2; the match to TRBD1 covers 8 bases. Germline values: CDR1 ENHRY, CDR2 SYGVKD. Trimming took 7 bases from V and 3 from J; bases not matched to a gene: 7. This CDR3 region has 15 residues. The CDR3 DNA reads TGTGCCATCACCCCGGACAGGGAAGACACCGGGGAGCTGTTTTTT. Amino acids: CAITPDREDTGELFF.

The rearrangement links TRBV5-5 to TRBJ1-1; no definite D call. The CDR3 runs to 15 residues. V was trimmed by 0 bases and J by 0 bases, leaving 9 bases between them. CDR1 is SGHKS, CDR2 YYEKEE, per germline (reference sequence). CDR3 in amino acids: CASSLEGALNTEAFF. CDR3 DNA sequence: TGTGCCAGCAGCTTGGAGGGCGCCCTGAACACTGAAGCTTTCTTT. Together with reference TRBV5-5 and TRBJ1-1, the CDR3 gives the full variable domain: DAGVTQSPTHLIKTRGQQVTLRCSPISGHKSVSWYQQVLGQGPQFIFQYYEKEERGRGNFPDRFSARQFPNYSSELNVNALLLGDSALYLCASSLEGALNTEAFFGQGTRLTVV.

The chain is built from TRBV28 and TRBJ1-5; D perhaps matches TRBD1 (6 bases). CDR1 and CDR2 (germline): MDHEN, SYDVKM. The V end lost 6 bases, the J end lost 6 bases, and 27 bases lay between the germline ends. This CDR3 spans 18 amino acids. The chain's CDR3 is CASRPPRDTHSLVQPQHF. CDR3 nucleotides: TGTGCCAGCAGACCACCTAGGGACACCCACTCGCTTGTTCAGCCCCAGCATTTT. Combining the CDR3 with reference TRBV28 and TRBJ1-5 gives the whole variable domain DVKVTQSSRYLVKRTGEKVFLECVQDMDHENMFWYRQDPGLGLRLIYFSYDVKMKEKGDIPEGYSVSREKKERFSLILESASTNQTSMYLCASRPPRDTHSLVQPQHFGDGTRLSIL.

Points on this clone: The same CDR3 arises from other DNA sequences in this sample as well. The chain has TRBV7-3 and TRBJ2-3; TRBD2 agrees at 10 bases. The CDR3 is made up of 15 amino acids. CDR1 SGHTA and CDR2 FQGTGA come from the germline V gene. Germline trimming cut 5 bases from V and 1 base from J; bases unmatched to any gene: 3. CDR3 region: CASSVGTSGTDTQYF. In DNA, the CDR3 is TGTGCCAGCAGCGTCGGGACTAGCGGCACAGATACGCAGTATTTT. Variable domain in full (rest from reference TRBV7-3 and TRBJ2-3): GAGVSQTPSNKVTEKGKYVELRCDPISGHTALYWYRQSLGQGPEFLIYFQGTGAADDSGLPNDRFFAVRPEGSVSTLKIQRTERGDSAVYLCASSVGTSGTDTQYFGPGTRLTVL.

About this clone itself: Additional DNA sequences in this sample encode the identical CDR3. The chain recombines TRBV9 with TRBJ2-7; the D is unclear. This CDR3 spans 13 amino acids. CDR1 and CDR2 (germline): SGDLS, YYNGEE. Trimming removed 2 bases at V and 2 bases at J, with 8 bases between. The CDR3 nucleotides read TGTGCCAGCAGCGTCGCAGATACCTACGAGCAGTACTTC. It translates to CASSVADTYEQYF.

The V and J genes are TRBV6-1 and TRBJ2-7, with TRBD1 identical over 9 bases. Germline V gene sequence: CDR1 MNHNS, CDR2 SASEGT. The CDR3 is 17 amino acids. Trimming removed 1 base from V and 2 bases from J; junction bases left unmatched: 9. CDR3 loop: CASSEVSGTGRPYEQYF. CDR3 in DNA: TGTGCCAGCAGTGAAGTATCAGGGACAGGGAGGCCCTACGAGCAGTACTTC.

The chain has TRBV6-1 and TRBJ1-5; 11 bases are a match to TRBD1. Germline CDR1 MNHNS, CDR2 SASEGT. V lost 6 bases, J lost 4 bases, and 5 bases stayed unmatched. The CDR3 runs to 15 residues. This CDR3 is CASSLDRGRNQPQHF. The CDR3 region has the DNA TGTGCCAGCAGCCTGGACAGGGGGCGAAATCAGCCCCAGCATTTT.

With regard to this clone: The identical CDR3 is also encoded by other nucleotide sequences in the sample. V gene TRBV9 combines with J gene TRBJ2-1; a weak D match, TRBD2 (6 bases). This CDR3 region has 15 residues. The germline V and J ends were trimmed by 0 bases and 3 bases, with 10 bases remaining between them. Germline values: CDR1 SGDLS, CDR2 YYNGEE. The CDR3 spells CASSVGDSSYNEQFF. As DNA, the CDR3 is TGTGCCAGCAGCGTAGGGGACTCAAGCTACAATGAGCAGTTCTTC.

The chain has TRBV10-3 and TRBJ2-2; no clear D gene. Trimming cost V 5 bases and J 1 base, with 23 bases left between them. The CDR3 runs to 19 residues. The germline V gene encodes CDR1 ENHRY and CDR2 SYGVKD. For the CDR3, the DNA is TGTGCCATCAGTAACCCCCCCCAGACGCCCTTCGTGAACACCGGGGAGCTGTTTTTT. Translated, it gives CAISNPPQTPFVNTGELFF.